The clone carrying this TCR beta chain appeared a single time. As yet, its antigen is unknown. The data belong to a study of identical twins. Addition of a universal primer site occurred through template switching, and cDNA carried unique molecular identifiers. TCRdb re-derived calls from the 5' RACE reads in MiXCR, one entry per CDR3 protein. The table includes 450,000 or so distinct CDR3 sequences, 11% to 15% detected once. Study-level findings and limits: Zero-insertion analyses were open to partial confounding by invariant MAIT and iNKT cells. The study reached conclusions through statistical analysis that was cross-sectional, not following the same donors.

This CDR3 comprises 13 residues. Germline CDR1 is LNHDA and CDR2 is SQIVND (reference sequence). V was pared by 3 bases and J by 6 bases, with 10 bases between. The same sample was also used in a study of yellow fever vaccine responses in identical twins.

The chain couples TRBV19 to TRBJ2-3; D may be TRBD2 (5 bases). This clonotype originated in a woman aged 18-30 years in good health. What was sequenced was CD4+ T cells sorted from blood. The CDR3 sequence: CASSMPGLDTQYF. In nucleotides, the CDR3 is TGTGCCAGTAGTATGCCGGGGTTGGATACGCAGTATTTT.